This T cell receptor beta chain is from a study of T cell changes during pregnancy in multiple sclerosis. CDR1 SGHTA and CDR2 FQGNSA come from the germline V gene. J was trimmed by 3 bases and V by 2 bases; bases with no gene match: 6. The CDR3 contains 15 residues. Clones were read by immunoSEQ multiplex PCR, and TCRdb kept only the in-frame ones, dropping some. The sample has fewer than 70,000 clones; around 92% are singletons. The material sequenced was CD8+ T cells from peripheral blood mononuclear cells, taken in the third trimester of pregnancy. This chain links TRBV7-2 with TRBJ2-7, with 8 bases that match TRBD1. The clonotype comes from a female donor in good health, enrolled as a control in a pregnancy study. CDR3 in DNA: TGTGCCAGCAGCTTACCGACAGGGGACTTCTACGAGCAGTACTTC. Translating gives CASSLPTGDFYEQYF.